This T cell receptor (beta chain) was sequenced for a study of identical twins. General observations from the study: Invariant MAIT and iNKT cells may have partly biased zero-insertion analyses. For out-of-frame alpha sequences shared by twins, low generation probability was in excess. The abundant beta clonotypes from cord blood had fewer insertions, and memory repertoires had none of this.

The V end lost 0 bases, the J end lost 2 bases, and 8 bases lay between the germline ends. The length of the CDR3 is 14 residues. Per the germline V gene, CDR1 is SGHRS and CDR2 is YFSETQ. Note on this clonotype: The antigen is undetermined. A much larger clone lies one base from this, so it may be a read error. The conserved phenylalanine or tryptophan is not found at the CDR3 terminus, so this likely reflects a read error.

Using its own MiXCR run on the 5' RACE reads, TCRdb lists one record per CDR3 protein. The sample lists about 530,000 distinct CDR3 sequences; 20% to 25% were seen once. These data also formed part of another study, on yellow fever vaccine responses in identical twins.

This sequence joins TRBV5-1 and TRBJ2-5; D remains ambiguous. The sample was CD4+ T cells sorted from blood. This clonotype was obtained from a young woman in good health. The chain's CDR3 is CASSLEGRQETQYY. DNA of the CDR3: TGCGCCAGCAGCTTGGAAGGTAGACAAGAGACCCAGTACTAC.